These 26 T cell receptor beta chains share one sample of origin, sequenced in a study of CD8 T cells in ankylosing spondylitis. TCRdb recomputed calls from the 5' RACE reads with MiXCR, one row per CDR3 protein. The top ten clones hold roughly 0.99% of a sample with 300,000 to 350,000 distinct CDR3 sequences, 14% to 15% of them seen once. Sequencing used blood, either unsorted or a sorted T cell fraction (not recorded which). The receptors originated from a male donor with ankylosing spondylitis or in good health (not recorded which).

This clonotype came up a few times. The chain combines TRBV10-3 with TRBJ2-3; 9 bases are a match to TRBD1. The germline V gene has CDR1 ENHRY and CDR2 SYGVKD. Trimming took 4 bases from V and 3 from J; bases not matched to a gene: 5. This CDR3 spans 15 amino acids. This chain's CDR3 is CAISAGQGSTDTQYF. The CDR3 DNA is TGTGCCATCAGTGCAGGACAGGGGAGTACAGATACGCAGTATTTT.

This clonotype was seen only a few times. The rearrangement joins TRBV19 to TRBJ2-2; TRBD1 matches at 8 bases. The V and J ends lost 0 bases and 5 bases, in that order; junction bases with no gene match: 2. Germline-derived CDR1 and CDR2 are LNHDA and SQIVND (reference sequence). The CDR3 loop spans 15 amino acids. For the CDR3, the DNA is TGTGCCAGTAGTATAGACAGGACAGGGACCGGGGAGCTGTTTTTT. Its protein is CASSIDRTGTGELFF.

This clonotype occurred a few times. The J gene is TRBJ2-3, the V gene TRBV28; TRBD1 is a possible D gene (5 bases). The CDR3 consists of 13 residues. Germline CDR1 is MDHEN and CDR2 is SYDVKM. The V end was cut by 6 bases, the J end by 1 base, with 8 bases between. The CDR3 region is CASSGRGTDTQYF. CDR3 DNA: TGTGCCAGCAGCGGCAGGGGCACAGATACGCAGTATTTT.

The chain is built from TRBV25-1 and TRBJ2-2; TRBD2 matches at 9 bases. The junction had 2 bases not matched to a gene; V was cut back by 4 bases and J by 2 bases. This CDR3 has 15 residues. CDR1 and CDR2 (germline): MGHDK, SYGVNS. The DNA for the CDR3 is TGTGCCAGCAGTGCTAGCGGGGTAAACACCGGGGAGCTGTTTTTT. Translated, it gives CASSASGVNTGELFF.

This clonotype was counted a few times. This chain uses TRBV12-3 or TRBV12-4 with TRBJ1-2; no clear D gene. The CDR3 runs 12 residues. Trimming pared 6 bases from V and 8 bases from J, leaving 13 bases between. Here the CDR3 reads CASSVSRGGYTF. The CDR3 nucleotides are TGTGCCAGCAGCGTAAGCCGAGGCGGCTACACCTTC.

This clonotype turned up a few times. V usage is TRBV3-1 and J usage is TRBJ2-3; possibly TRBD2 for D (6 bases). CDR1 LGHDT and CDR2 YNNKEL come from the germline V gene (reference sequence). The CDR3 totals 15 residues. Between the trimmed V and J ends, which lost 5 bases and 2 bases, there was a span of 14 bases. The CDR3 sequence is CASSGTRTSTDTQYF. The DNA for the CDR3 is TGTGCCAGCAGCGGGACTCGAACTTCCACAGATACGCAGTATTTT.

The J gene is TRBJ1-6, the V gene TRBV12-3 or TRBV12-4; a possible D gene is TRBD1 (6 bases). V lost 3 bases and J 9 bases, leaving 15 bases between the germline ends. The CDR3 runs to 15 residues. For the CDR3, the DNA is TGTGCCAGCAGTTTCTCGGATCAGGGGACTTCACCCCTCCACTTT. Its protein product is CASSFSDQGTSPLHF.

This clonotype was seen a handful of times. The rearrangement joins TRBV6-2 or TRBV6-3 to TRBJ2-1; 7 bases map to TRBD2. The trim removed 2 bases at V and 5 bases at J, leaving 12 bases unmatched. The CDR3 loop spans 17 amino acids. Germline loops: CDR1 MNHEY, CDR2 SVGEGT. Written as DNA, the CDR3 is TGTGCCAGCAGTTACGCGGTCGGCCTAGCGGTCCACAATGAGCAGTTCTTC. This gives the protein CASSYAVGLAVHNEQFF.

In this sample, this clonotype turned up a few times. The chain carries TRBV29-1 and TRBJ1-5; 10 bases are a match to TRBD1. The CDR3 totals 13 residues. The trim removed 6 bases at V and 8 bases at J, leaving 7 bases unmatched. Germline V lookup: CDR1 SQVTM, CDR2 ANQGSEA. The CDR3 DNA reads as TGCAGCGTCAGACAGGGGGCTATGGAGCCCCAGCATTTT. Its protein is CSVRQGAMEPQHF.

This clonotype was seen just once. V and J are TRBV20-1 and TRBJ2-1; TRBD2 matches at 9 bases. The CDR3 is made up of 15 amino acids. Losses at the gene ends were 1 base for V and 5 bases for J; bases not matched to a gene: 6. The germline CDR1 and CDR2 sequences are DFQATT and SNEGSKA (reference sequence). CDR3 bases: TGCAGTGCTAGAGCTAGCGGGAAAGGCCACAATGAGCAGTTCTTC. Residues: CSARASGKGHNEQFF.

The V gene is TRBV3-1, the J gene TRBJ2-3, with D unclear. Germline assignment: CDR1 LGHDT and CDR2 YNNKEL (reference sequence). The CDR3 extends over 14 amino acids. V dropped 4 bases and J dropped 3 bases, with 11 bases sitting between them. The CDR3 here is CASSLRHETDTQYF. DNA of the CDR3: TGTGCCAGCAGCCTACGACACGAAACAGATACGCAGTATTTT.

This clonotype occurred many times. The V gene is TRBV10-3, the J gene TRBJ2-7; 8 bases align to TRBD2. The CDR3 runs to 15 residues. Germline loops: CDR1 ENHRY, CDR2 SYGVKD. J lost 0 bases, V lost 2 bases, and 3 bases had no gene match. The CDR3 sequence: CAISESGGPSYEQYF. DNA for the CDR3: TGTGCCATCAGTGAGAGCGGGGGTCCCTCCTACGAGCAGTACTTC.

The chain combines TRBV10-3 with TRBJ2-7; 13 nucleotides agree with TRBD2. The CDR3 totals 16 residues. Germline V CDR1 and CDR2: ENHRY, SYGVKD. After removal of 2 bases from V and 3 bases from J, the junction contained 4 bases not matched to a gene. The CDR3 bases are TGTGCCATCAGTGAGGCGGGACTAGCGGGAAACTACGAGCAGTACTTC. Its protein is CAISEAGLAGNYEQYF.

This chain joins TRBV5-1 and TRBJ2-7; D may be TRBD1 or TRBD2 (5 bases each). CDR1 and CDR2 from the germline V gene are SGHRS and YFSETQ. This CDR3 contains 13 residues. V was pared by 4 bases and J by 7 bases, with 15 bases between. The CDR3 sequence is CASSEGPGWEQYF. DNA for the CDR3: TGCGCCAGCAGCGAGGGACCAGGATGGGAGCAGTACTTC.

This clonotype was picked up many times. The CDR3 here is CASSSTGGNQPQHF. In nucleotides, the CDR3 is TGTGCCAGCAGCTCGACAGGGGGCAATCAGCCCCAGCATTTT. The chain recombines TRBV12-3 or TRBV12-4 with TRBJ1-5; 8 nucleotides match TRBD1. After removal of 6 bases from V and 2 bases from J, the junction contained 3 bases not matched to a gene. This CDR3 region has 14 residues.

The V gene is TRBV11-1, the J gene TRBJ1-2; D is uncertain. The V and J ends lost 3 bases and 8 bases respectively, with 13 bases between them. This CDR3 is 13 amino acids long. CDR1 is SGHAT, CDR2 FQDESV, per germline (reference sequence). The CDR3 DNA follows: TGTGCCAGCAGCTTTTACGGAGGGTCGGGCTACACCTTC. As protein: CASSFYGGSGYTF.

This clonotype has at least ten counts. The chain couples TRBV10-2 to TRBJ2-5, with TRBD2 as a possible D gene (5 bases). V was pared by 2 bases and J by 5 bases, with 15 bases between. Germline V gene lookup returns CDR1 WSHSY and CDR2 SAAADI. CDR3 length equals 15 residues. The CDR3: CASSEGTWRQETQYF. In DNA form, the CDR3 reads TGCGCCAGCAGTGAGGGTACATGGAGGCAGGAGACCCAGTACTTC.

This clonotype was seen many times. The chain recombines TRBV25-1 with TRBJ2-7; 7 bases fit TRBD2. Germline trimming cut 4 bases from V and 3 bases from J; bases unmatched to any gene: 6. The germline CDR1 and CDR2 sequences are MGHDK and SYGVNS. CDR3 length: 14 residues. This CDR3 is CASSGGGTVYEQYF. CDR3 coding DNA: TGTGCCAGCAGTGGGGGGGGGACGGTCTACGAGCAGTACTTC.

V is TRBV20-1 and J is TRBJ2-7, with 11 bases lining up with TRBD2. Trimming cost V 6 bases and J 5 bases; bases outside gene matches: 12. The CDR3 totals 15 residues. CDR1 is DFQATT, CDR2 SNEGSKA, per germline (reference sequence). This CDR3 reads CSAPPLAGGAHEQYF. The CDR3 nucleotides are TGCAGTGCACCTCCTCTAGCGGGAGGAGCTCACGAGCAGTACTTC.

This clonotype has a count of ten or more. V gene TRBV20-1 combines with J gene TRBJ2-5; D gene uncertain. The CDR3 totals 14 residues. CDR1 DFQATT and CDR2 SNEGSKA come from the germline V gene (reference sequence). Trimming removed 0 bases at V and 1 base at J, with 9 bases between. The CDR3 DNA sequence: TGCAGTGCTAGAGATCTTCGGGTCCAAGAGACCCAGTACTTC. It yields the protein CSARDLRVQETQYF.

The V gene is TRBV5-1, the J gene TRBJ2-5; 13 bases fit TRBD2. Germline V gene lookup returns CDR1 SGHRS and CDR2 YFSETQ. CDR3 length: 15 residues. The junction had 2 bases not matched to a gene; V was cut back by 1 base and J by 5 bases. Here the CDR3 DNA reads TGCGCCAGCAGCTTGACTAGCGGGAGGGCCGAGACCCAGTACTTC. Translating gives CASSLTSGRAETQYF.

The genes are TRBV29-1 and TRBJ2-5, with 15 bases identical to TRBD2. Germline loops: CDR1 SQVTM, CDR2 ANQGSEA. V gave up 7 bases and J gave up 2 bases; unmatched junction bases: 2. There are 14 residues in the CDR3. Written as DNA, the CDR3 is TGCAGCGGGGGGACTAGCGGGGGGCAAGAGACCCAGTACTTC. Translated: CSGGTSGGQETQYF.

Turning to this clonotype: A much larger clone differs by one base, so this may be a read error. The chain employs TRBV5-1 and TRBJ2-1; 7 nucleotides agree with TRBD1. The germline CDR1 and CDR2 sequences are SGHRS and YFSETQ. The CDR3 covers 14 residues. DNA of the CDR3: TGCCCCAGCAGCCCCGGACAGGAATACAATGAGCAGTTCTTC. Amino acid sequence: CPSSPGQEYNEQFF.

The chain links TRBV6-1 to TRBJ2-7, with 9 positions matching TRBD1. The germline V gene encodes CDR1 MNHNS and CDR2 SASEGT. With V trimmed by 8 bases and J by 6 bases, 11 bases remained unmatched. There are 14 residues in the CDR3. CDR3 protein: CASGRDRVPLEQYF. The DNA of the CDR3 is TGTGCCAGCGGCCGGGACAGGGTTCCCCTCGAGCAGTACTTC.

V usage is TRBV4-1 and J usage is TRBJ2-3; D may be TRBD1 or TRBD2 (5 bases each). The CDR3 is 17 amino acids. Germline assignment: CDR1 MGHRA and CDR2 YSYEKL. Trimming stripped 0 bases from V and 3 bases from J, with 16 bases between. The CDR3 coding sequence is TGCGCCAGCAGCCAAGATGCTGCCGGGAAGGGGACAGATACGCAGTATTTT. It is translated as CASSQDAAGKGTDTQYF.

This clonotype was picked up a small number of times. The chain is built from TRBV3-1 and TRBJ2-5; D gene ambiguous. CDR3 length: 11 residues. CDR1 and CDR2 from the germline V gene are LGHDT and YNNKEL (reference sequence). Trimming removed 6 bases from V and 4 bases from J, with 6 bases in between. The CDR3 loop reads CASRLSETQYF. The CDR3 nucleotides are TGTGCCAGCAGGCTATCAGAGACCCAGTACTTC.